This T cell receptor beta chain derives from a study of OX40 agonist ivuxolimab in advanced cancers. The study, taken as a whole, reports: Clonal expansion was seen in CD4+ and CD8+ blood T cells by week 6 at 0.1 to 3.0 mg/kg.

Generated by immunoSEQ multiplex PCR, the TCRdb table keeps only in-frame clones and is missing some. The sample consists of some 87,000 clones, roughly 84% of them appearing once. This CDR3 contains 16 residues. Trimming removed 1 base from V and 3 bases from J; junction bases left unmatched: 6. The germline V gene encodes CDR1 LNHDA and CDR2 SQIVND (reference sequence). Concerning this clone itself: Its antigen is still unknown.

This chain joins TRBV19 and TRBJ2-7, with 10 bases identical to TRBD1. The sample in question was CD4+ or CD8+ T cells sorted from blood, obtained in a trial of the OX40 agonist ivuxolimab. The source of this sequence is an adult with an advanced solid tumor such as melanoma, head and neck, liver or kidney cancer. This chain's CDR3 is CASSIGGTGEVYEQYF. The DNA for the CDR3 is TGTGCCAGTAGTATAGGTGGGACAGGGGAGGTCTACGAGCAGTACTTC.